Listed below are T cell receptor beta chains from one sample, sequenced in a study of molecular identifiers for immune sequencing clone quantification. MiXCR, run by TCRdb on the PCR reads, gives a single entry per CDR3 protein. The sample has under 600,000 distinct CDR3 sequences, about 21% seen once. Sequencing was done on a sample of naive CD8+ T cells from blood, with Jurkat cell RNA spiked in. These TCRs come from a human donor in good health. Some libraries in this study had Jurkat cell RNA spiked in. Each CDR3 is given with its conserved first and last residue. A D gene is named only where the DNA matches it firmly. Clone size, where shown, is once, few, many, or a class for clones that have expanded.

NA | TRBD2 | TRBJ2-5 | TRBV20-1 | 16 | CGARSGGLAYQETRYF | TGCGGTGCTAGAAGTGGTGGACTAGCGTACCAAGAGACCCGGTACTTC
once | TRBD2 | TRBJ2-3 | TRBV6-2/TRBV6-3 | 17 | CASNPAGAGGPLDTQYF | TGTGCCAGCAACCCCGCTGGAGCGGGAGGGCCTTTAGATACGCAGTATTTT
many | TRBD2 | TRBJ2-7 | TRBV5-4 | 12 | CASSLLAEEQYF | TGTGCCAGCAGCTTACTAGCGGAGGAGCAGTACTTC
few | NA | TRBJ2-1 | TRBV7-9 | 13 | CASSPKPANEQFF | TGTGCCAGCAGCCCCAAGCCCGCTAATGAGCAGTTCTTC
many | NA | TRBJ2-5 | TRBV12-3/TRBV12-4 | 15 | CASTSPVAAEETQYF | TGTGCCAGCACCTCGCCCGTAGCGGCCGAGGAGACCCAGTACTTC
many | TRBD2 | TRBJ2-7 | TRBV6-2/TRBV6-3 | 16 | CASSYQRTSGSHEQYF | TGTGCCAGCAGTTACCAGAGGACTAGCGGGAGCCACGAGCAGTACTTC
NA | NA | TRBJ1-1 | TRBV19 | 12 | CASSGPGTEALF | TGTGCCAGTAGTGGACCGGGGACTGAAGCTCTCTTT
NA | TRBD1 | TRBJ2-1 | TRBV12-3/TRBV12-4 | 15 | CASSNQTGRNDEQFF | TGTGCCAGCAGCAACCAGACAGGGAGAAACGACGAGCAGTTCTTC
few | NA | TRBJ1-1 | TRBV4-1 | 14 | CASSQNRQHYEAFF | TGCGCCAGCAGCCAAAACCGACAGCATTACGAAGCTTTCTTT
NA | NA | TRBJ2-1 | TRBV7-6 | 14 | CASSTSGASNEQFF | TGTGCCAGCAGCACGTCCGGGGCCAGCAATGAGCAGTTCTTC
NA | NA | TRBJ2-7 | TRBV30 | 12 | CAWSGRHYEQYF | TGTGCCTGGAGTGGAAGGCACTACGAGCAGTACTTC
NA | NA | TRBJ1-1 | TRBV6-1 | 13 | CASRVELNTEAFF | TGTGCCAGCAGGGTTGAATTGAACACTGAAGCTTTCTTT
NA | NA | TRBJ2-1 | TRBV20-1 | 11 | CSAQLVSEQFF | TGCAGTGCTCAACTAGTAAGTGAGCAGTTCTTC
NA | TRBD1 | TRBJ1-6 | TRBV12-3/TRBV12-4 | 15 | CASSSGQGDNSPLHF | TGTGCCAGCAGTTCGGGACAGGGGGATAATTCACCCCTCCACTTT
NA | TRBD1 | TRBJ1-4 | TRBV27 | 15 | CASSSLGQGNEKLFF | TGTGCCAGCAGTTCCCTGGGACAGGGCAATGAAAAACTGTTTTTT
many | NA | TRBJ2-1 | TRBV4-3 | 14 | CASSHNTPGLEQFF | TGCGCCAGCAGCCACAATACACCAGGGCTTGAGCAGTTCTTC
NA | NA | TRBJ1-2 | TRBV6-5 | 13 | CASSWTDTYGYTF | TGTGCCAGCAGTTGGACAGACACCTATGGCTACACCTTC
many | TRBD1 | TRBJ2-7 | TRBV5-4 | 15 | CASSFVGGASYEQYF | TGTGCCAGCAGTTTCGTAGGGGGCGCTTCCTACGAGCAGTACTTC
NA | NA | TRBJ1-1 | TRBV11-2 | 16 | CASSLPTGIWGTEAFF | TGTGCCAGCAGCTTACCTACGGGTATTTGGGGCACTGAAGCTTTCTTT
few | NA | TRBJ2-7 | TRBV7-9 | 13 | CASSGGLPNEQYF | TGTGCCAGCAGCGGGGGACTTCCTAACGAGCAGTACTTC
NA | NA | TRBJ1-5 | TRBV4-1 | 14 | CASSPDVSNQPQHF | TGCGCCAGCAGCCCTGACGTTAGCAATCAGCCCCAGCATTTT
NA | NA | TRBJ1-6 | TRBV30 | 14 | CAWSAPGHYSPLHF | TGTGCCTGGAGTGCCCCCGGACACTATTCACCCCTCCACTTT
NA | TRBD2 | TRBJ2-2 | TRBV6-5 | 16 | CASSQLAGGQGGELFF | TGTGCCAGCAGTCAACTAGCGGGGGGGCAGGGCGGGGAGCTGTTTTTT
NA | NA | TRBJ2-7 | TRBV25-1 | 11 | CASRRGREQYF | TGTGCCAGCAGGCGCGGGCGCGAGCAGTACTTC
NA | NA | TRBJ2-3 | TRBV5-1 | 17 | CASSLAFVELVSDTQYF | TGCGCCAGCAGCTTGGCCTTTGTGGAGTTGGTGTCAGATACGCAGTATTTT
few | NA | TRBJ1-3 | TRBV10-3 | 17 | CAIRVQGGDSSGNTIYF | TGTGCCATCAGAGTACAGGGTGGGGACTCCTCTGGAAACACCATATATTTT
few | NA | TRBJ1-3 | TRBV4-3 | 18 | CASSPGLRDSKTGNTIYF | TGCGCCAGCAGCCCGGGACTTCGGGACTCGAAGACTGGAAACACCATATATTTT